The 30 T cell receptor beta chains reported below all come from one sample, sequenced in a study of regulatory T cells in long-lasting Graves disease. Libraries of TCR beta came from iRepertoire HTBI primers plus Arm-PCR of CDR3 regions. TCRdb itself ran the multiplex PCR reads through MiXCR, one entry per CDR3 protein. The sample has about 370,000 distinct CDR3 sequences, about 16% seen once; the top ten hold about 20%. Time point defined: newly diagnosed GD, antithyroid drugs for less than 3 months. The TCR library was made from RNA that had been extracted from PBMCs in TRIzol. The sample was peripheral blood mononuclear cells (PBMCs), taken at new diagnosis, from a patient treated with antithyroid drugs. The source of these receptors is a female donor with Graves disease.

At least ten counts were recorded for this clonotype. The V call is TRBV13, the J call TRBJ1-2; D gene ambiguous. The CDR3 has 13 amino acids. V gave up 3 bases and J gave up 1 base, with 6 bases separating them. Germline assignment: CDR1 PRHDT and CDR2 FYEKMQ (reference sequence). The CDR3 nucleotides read TGTGCCAGCAGCTTCGGCAGTAACTATGGCTACACCTTC. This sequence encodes CASSFGSNYGYTF.

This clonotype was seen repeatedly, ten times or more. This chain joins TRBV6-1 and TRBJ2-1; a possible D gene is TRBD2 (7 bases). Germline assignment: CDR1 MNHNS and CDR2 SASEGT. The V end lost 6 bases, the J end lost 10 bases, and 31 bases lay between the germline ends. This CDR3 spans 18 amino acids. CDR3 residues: CASRLTGNLAAYGGEQFF. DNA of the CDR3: TGTGCCAGCAGGCTTACAGGGAATCTAGCGGCCTACGGCGGGGAGCAGTTCTTC.

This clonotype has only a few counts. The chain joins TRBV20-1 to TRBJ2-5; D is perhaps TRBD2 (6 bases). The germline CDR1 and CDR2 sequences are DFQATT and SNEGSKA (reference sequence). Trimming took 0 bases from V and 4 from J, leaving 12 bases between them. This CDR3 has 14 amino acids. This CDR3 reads CSARDPRGGETQYF. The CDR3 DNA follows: TGCAGTGCTAGAGACCCACGGGGAGGAGAGACCCAGTACTTC.

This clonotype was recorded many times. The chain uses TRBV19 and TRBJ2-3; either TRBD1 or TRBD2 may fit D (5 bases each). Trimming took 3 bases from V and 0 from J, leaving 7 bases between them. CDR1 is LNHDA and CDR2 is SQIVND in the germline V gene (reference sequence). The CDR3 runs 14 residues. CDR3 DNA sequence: TGTGCCAGTAGTATTGAGGGGAGCACAGATACGCAGTATTTT. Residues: CASSIEGSTDTQYF.

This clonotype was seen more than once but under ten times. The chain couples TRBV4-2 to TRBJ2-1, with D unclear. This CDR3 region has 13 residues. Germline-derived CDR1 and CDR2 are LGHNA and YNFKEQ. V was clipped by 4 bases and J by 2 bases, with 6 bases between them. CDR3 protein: CASSPVPYNEQFF. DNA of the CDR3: TGTGCCAGCAGCCCGGTCCCCTACAATGAGCAGTTCTTC.

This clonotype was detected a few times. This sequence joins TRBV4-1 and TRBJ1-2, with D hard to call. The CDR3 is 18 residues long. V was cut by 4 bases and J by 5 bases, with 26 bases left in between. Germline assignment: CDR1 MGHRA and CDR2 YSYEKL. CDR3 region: CASSPLHPTMYSRYGYTF. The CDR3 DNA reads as TGCGCCAGCAGCCCACTCCACCCGACTATGTATTCTCGGTATGGCTACACCTTC.

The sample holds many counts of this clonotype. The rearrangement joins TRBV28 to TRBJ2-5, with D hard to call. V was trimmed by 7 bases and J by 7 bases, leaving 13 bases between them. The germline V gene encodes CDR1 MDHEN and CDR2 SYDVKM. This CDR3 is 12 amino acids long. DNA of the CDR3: TGTGCCAGCATTTCTATAGAAAGGACCCAGTACTTC. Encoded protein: CASISIERTQYF.

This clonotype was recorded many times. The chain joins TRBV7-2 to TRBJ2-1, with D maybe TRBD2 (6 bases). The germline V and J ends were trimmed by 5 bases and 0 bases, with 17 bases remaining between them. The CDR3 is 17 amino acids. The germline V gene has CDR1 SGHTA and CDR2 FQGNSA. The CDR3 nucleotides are TGTGCCAGCAGCAGCACGGGGGTCTACAGCTCCTACAATGAGCAGTTCTTC. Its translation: CASSSTGVYSSYNEQFF.

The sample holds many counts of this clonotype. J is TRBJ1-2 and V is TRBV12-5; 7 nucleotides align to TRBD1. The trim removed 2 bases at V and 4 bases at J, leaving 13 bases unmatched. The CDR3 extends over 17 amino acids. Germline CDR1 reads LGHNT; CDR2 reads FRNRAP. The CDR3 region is CASGLNTPDRVPYGYTF. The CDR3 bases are TGTGCTAGTGGTTTGAACACCCCCGACAGGGTTCCCTATGGCTACACCTTC.

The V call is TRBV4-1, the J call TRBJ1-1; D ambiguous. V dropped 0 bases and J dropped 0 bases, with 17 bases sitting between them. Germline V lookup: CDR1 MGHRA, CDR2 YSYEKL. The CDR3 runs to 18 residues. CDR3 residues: CASSQDATYRLMNTEAFF. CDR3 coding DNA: TGCGCCAGCAGCCAAGATGCCACATACAGACTTATGAACACTGAAGCTTTCTTT.

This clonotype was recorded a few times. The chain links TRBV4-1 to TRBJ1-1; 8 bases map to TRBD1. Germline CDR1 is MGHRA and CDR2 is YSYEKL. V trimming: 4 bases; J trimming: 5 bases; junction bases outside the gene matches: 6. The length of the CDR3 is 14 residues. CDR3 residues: CASSRRGRETEAFF. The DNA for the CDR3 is TGCGCCAGCAGCCGCAGGGGGCGTGAGACTGAAGCTTTCTTT.

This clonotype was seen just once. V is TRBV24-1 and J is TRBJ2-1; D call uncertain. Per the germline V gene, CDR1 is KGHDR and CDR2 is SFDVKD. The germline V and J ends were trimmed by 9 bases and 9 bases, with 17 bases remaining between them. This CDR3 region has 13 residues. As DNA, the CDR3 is TGTGCCACCGAAGGTGTAGAGTCGGGTGAGCAGTTCTTC. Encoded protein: CATEGVESGEQFF.

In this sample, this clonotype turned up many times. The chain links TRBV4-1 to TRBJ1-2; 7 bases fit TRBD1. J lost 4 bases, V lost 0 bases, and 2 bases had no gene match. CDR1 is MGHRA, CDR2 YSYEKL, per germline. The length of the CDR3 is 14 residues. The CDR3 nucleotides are TGCGCCAGCAGCCAAGATTCAGGGGGCTATGGCTACACCTTC. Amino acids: CASSQDSGGYGYTF.

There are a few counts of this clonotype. The CDR3 reads CASSYSMNLYF. CDR3 bases: TGTGCCAGCAGTTACTCGATGAATCTGTACTTC. The chain has TRBV6-5 and TRBJ2-7; D is undetermined. V gave up 0 bases and J gave up 12 bases, with 9 bases separating them. Germline CDR1 is MNHEY and CDR2 is SVGAGI. This CDR3 is built from 11 residues.

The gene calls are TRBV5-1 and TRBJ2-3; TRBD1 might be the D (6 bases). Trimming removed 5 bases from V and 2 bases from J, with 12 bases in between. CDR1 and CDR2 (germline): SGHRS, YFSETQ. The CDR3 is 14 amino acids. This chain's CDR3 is CASRTGGITDTQYF. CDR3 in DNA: TGCGCCAGCAGGACAGGAGGTATCACAGATACGCAGTATTTT.

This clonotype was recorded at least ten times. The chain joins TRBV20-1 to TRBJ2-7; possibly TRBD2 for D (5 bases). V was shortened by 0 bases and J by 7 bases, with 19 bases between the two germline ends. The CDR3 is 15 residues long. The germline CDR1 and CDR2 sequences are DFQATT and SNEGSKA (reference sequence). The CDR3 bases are TGCAGTGCTAGAGAGGGGTCCAGCGCGAGGGTGGAGCAGTACTTC. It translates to CSAREGSSARVEQYF.

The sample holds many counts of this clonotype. Here the CDR3 DNA reads TGTGCCAGCAGCTTACGAAACAGGGGGAACACCGGGGAGCTGTTTTTT. Translated: CASSLRNRGNTGELFF. This rearrangement joins TRBV7-6 to TRBJ2-2; TRBD1 matches at 7 bases. This CDR3 region has 16 residues. Per germline, CDR1 SGHVS and CDR2 FNYEAQ. After removal of 2 bases from V and 1 base from J, the junction contained 4 bases not matched to a gene.

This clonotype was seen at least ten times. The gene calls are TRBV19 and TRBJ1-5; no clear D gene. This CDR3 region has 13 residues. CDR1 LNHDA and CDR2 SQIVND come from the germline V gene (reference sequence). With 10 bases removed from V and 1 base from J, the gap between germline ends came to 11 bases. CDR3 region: CATGGRSNQPQHF. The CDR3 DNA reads TGTGCCACCGGAGGACGGAGCAATCAGCCCCAGCATTTT.

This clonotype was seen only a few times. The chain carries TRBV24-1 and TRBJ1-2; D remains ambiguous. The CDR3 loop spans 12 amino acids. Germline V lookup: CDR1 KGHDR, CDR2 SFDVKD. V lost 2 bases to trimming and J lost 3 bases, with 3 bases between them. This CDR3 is CATSDSDYGYTF. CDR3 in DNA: TGTGCCACCAGTGATTCGGACTATGGCTACACCTTC.

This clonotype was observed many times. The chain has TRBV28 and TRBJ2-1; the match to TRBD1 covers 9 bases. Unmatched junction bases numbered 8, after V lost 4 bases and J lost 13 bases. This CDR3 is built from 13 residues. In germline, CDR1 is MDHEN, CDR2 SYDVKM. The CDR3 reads CASSSALTGGQFF. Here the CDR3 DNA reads TGTGCCAGCAGTTCTGCCCTGACAGGGGGACAGTTCTTC.

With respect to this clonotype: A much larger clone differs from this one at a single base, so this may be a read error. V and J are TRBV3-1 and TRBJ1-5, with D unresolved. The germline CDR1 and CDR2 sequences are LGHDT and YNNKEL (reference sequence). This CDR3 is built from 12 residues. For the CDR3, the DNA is TGTGCCAGCAGCCAGTTGAGTCAGCCCGAGCATTTT. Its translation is CASSQLSQPEHF. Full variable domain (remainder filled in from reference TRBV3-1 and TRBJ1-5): DTAVSQTPKYLVTQMGNDKSIKCEQNLGHDTMYWYKQDSKKFLKIMFSYNNKELIINETVPNRFSPKSPDKAHLNLHINSLELGDSAVYFCASSQLSQPEHFGDGTRLSIL.

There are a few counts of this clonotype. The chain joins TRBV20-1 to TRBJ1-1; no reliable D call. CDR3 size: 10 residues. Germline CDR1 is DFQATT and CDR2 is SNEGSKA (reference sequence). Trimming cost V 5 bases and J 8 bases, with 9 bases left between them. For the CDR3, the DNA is TGCAGTGCTTATAACCGGGAAGCTTTCTTT. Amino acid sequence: CSAYNREAFF.

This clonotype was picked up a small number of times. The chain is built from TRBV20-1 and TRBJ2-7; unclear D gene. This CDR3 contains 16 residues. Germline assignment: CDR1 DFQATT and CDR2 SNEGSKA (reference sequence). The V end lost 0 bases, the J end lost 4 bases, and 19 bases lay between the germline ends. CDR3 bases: TGCAGTGCTAGAGACCAAATTGACCCGGTACCTTACGAGCAGTACTTC. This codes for CSARDQIDPVPYEQYF.

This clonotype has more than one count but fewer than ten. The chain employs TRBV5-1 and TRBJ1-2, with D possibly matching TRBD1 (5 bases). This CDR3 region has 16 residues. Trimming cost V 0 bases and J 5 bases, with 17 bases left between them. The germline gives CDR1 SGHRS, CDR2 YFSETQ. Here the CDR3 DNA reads TGCGCCAGCAGCTTGGGCCGACCAGGGTTACGGTATGGCTACACCTTC. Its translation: CASSLGRPGLRYGYTF.

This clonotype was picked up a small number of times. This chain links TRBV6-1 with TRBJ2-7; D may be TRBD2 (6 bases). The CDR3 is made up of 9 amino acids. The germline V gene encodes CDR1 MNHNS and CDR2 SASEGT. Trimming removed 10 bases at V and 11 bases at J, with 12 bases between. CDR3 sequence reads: CATGSLKYF. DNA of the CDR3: TGTGCCACCGGGAGCTTGAAGTACTTC.

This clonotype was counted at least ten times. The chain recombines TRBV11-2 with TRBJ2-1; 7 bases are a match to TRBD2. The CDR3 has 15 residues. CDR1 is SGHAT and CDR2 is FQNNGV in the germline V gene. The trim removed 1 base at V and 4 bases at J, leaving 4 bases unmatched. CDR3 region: CASSLVSGSYNEQFF. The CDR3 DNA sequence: TGTGCCAGCAGCTTAGTTAGCGGGTCGTACAATGAGCAGTTCTTC.

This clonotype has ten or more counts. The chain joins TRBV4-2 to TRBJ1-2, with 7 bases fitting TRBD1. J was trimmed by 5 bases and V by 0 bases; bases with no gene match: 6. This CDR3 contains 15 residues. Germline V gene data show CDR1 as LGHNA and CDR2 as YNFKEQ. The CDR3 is CASSQDTAGGYGYTF. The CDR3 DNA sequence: TGTGCCAGCAGCCAAGATACGGCAGGGGGGTATGGCTACACCTTC.

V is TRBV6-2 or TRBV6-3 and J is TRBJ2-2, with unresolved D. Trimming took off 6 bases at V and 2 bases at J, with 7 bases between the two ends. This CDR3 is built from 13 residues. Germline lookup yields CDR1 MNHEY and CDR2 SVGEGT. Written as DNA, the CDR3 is TGTGCCAGCAGCATTTATAACACCGGGGAGCTGTTTTTT. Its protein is CASSIYNTGELFF.

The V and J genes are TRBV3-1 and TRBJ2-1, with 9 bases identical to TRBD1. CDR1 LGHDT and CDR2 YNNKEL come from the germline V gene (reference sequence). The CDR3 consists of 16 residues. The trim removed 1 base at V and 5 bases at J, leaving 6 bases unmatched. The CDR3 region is CASSQVAGTGNNEQFF. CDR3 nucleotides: TGTGCCAGCAGCCAAGTTGCCGGGACAGGGAACAATGAGCAGTTCTTC.

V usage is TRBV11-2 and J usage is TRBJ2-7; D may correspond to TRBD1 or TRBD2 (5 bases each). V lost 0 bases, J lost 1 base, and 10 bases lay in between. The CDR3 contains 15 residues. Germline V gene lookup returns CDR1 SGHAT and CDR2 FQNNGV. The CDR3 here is CASSLDAGSSYEQYF. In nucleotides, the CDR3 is TGTGCCAGCAGCTTAGACGCAGGGAGTTCCTACGAGCAGTACTTC.